Presented here are 17 T cell receptor beta chains from one specimen sequenced in a study of cytomegalovirus exposure and HLA in healthy donors. Amplification used 60 Vbeta primers and 13 Jbeta primers. Data came from immunoSEQ multiplex PCR; TCRdb stores just in-frame clones and leaves some out. The sample records 120,000 or so clones, 81% being singletons. The sample taken for sequencing was PBMCs. The source is a man aged 18 to 35 in good health and CMV-seropositive.

The V and J genes are TRBV15 and TRBJ2-7, with TRBD1 as a possible D gene (6 bases). Between the trimmed V and J ends, which lost 0 bases and 5 bases, there was a span of 8 bases. The CDR3 length is 13 residues. Germline assignment: CDR1 LNHNV and CDR2 YYDKDF (reference sequence). DNA of the CDR3: TGTGCCACCAGCAGAGAGCCAGGGGACGAGCAGTACTTC. This codes for CATSREPGDEQYF.

The chain couples TRBV11-2 to TRBJ2-7; D gene uncertain. Germline loops: CDR1 SGHAT, CDR2 FQNNGV. The V and J ends lost 1 base and 3 bases respectively, with 10 bases between them. The CDR3 loop spans 14 amino acids. The CDR3 protein is CASSLGSWSYEQYF. The CDR3 DNA is TGTGCCAGCAGCTTAGGTAGCTGGAGCTACGAGCAGTACTTC. Complete variable domain (other parts from reference TRBV11-2 and TRBJ2-7): EAGVAQSPRYKIIEKRQSVAFWCNPISGHATLYWYQQILGQGPKLLIQFQNNGVVDDSQLPKDRFSAERLKGVDSTLKIQPAKLEDSAVYLCASSLGSWSYEQYFGPGTRLTVT.

The chain has TRBV10-3 and TRBJ2-2; 8 bases line up with TRBD1. J lost 3 bases, V lost 8 bases, and 8 bases had no gene match. The V gene's germline CDR1 is ENHRY and CDR2 SYGVKD. The CDR3 has 15 residues. The CDR3: CAISPGGKDTGELFF. In nucleotides, the CDR3 is TGTGCCATCTCCCCAGGGGGCAAGGACACCGGGGAGCTGTTTTTT.

The V gene is TRBV10-1, the J gene TRBJ2-1; D not certain. The CDR3 has 15 amino acids. V was pared by 2 bases and J by 0 bases, with 8 bases between. Germline V CDR1 and CDR2: WNHNN, SYGVQD (reference sequence). In nucleotides, the CDR3 is TGCGCCAGCAGTGAGGACACAAGCTCCTACAATGAGCAGTTCTTC. It is translated as CASSEDTSSYNEQFF.

This clone was counted a few times. The rearrangement links TRBV6-5 to TRBJ2-1, with unresolved D. In germline, CDR1 is MNHEY, CDR2 SVGAGI. There are 16 residues in the CDR3. V was clipped by 0 bases and J by 6 bases, with 15 bases between them. CDR3 sequence reads: CASSYSSRVSANEQFF. Here the CDR3 DNA reads TGTGCCAGCAGTTACTCGTCTCGCGTCTCCGCCAATGAGCAGTTCTTC.

In its sample, this clone was seen a few times. The chain carries TRBV5-1 and TRBJ1-3, with 10 bases fitting TRBD1. Germline lookup yields CDR1 SGHRS and CDR2 YFSETQ. V shed 4 bases and J 1 base; nucleotides not matched to a gene: 5. There are 16 residues in the CDR3. CDR3 bases: TGCGCCAGCAGCCGATGGGACAGGGGATCTGGAAACACCATATATTTT. It is translated as CASSRWDRGSGNTIYF.

The chain uses TRBV18 and TRBJ1-2, with D perhaps TRBD1 (5 bases). The CDR3 spans 14 residues. Germline V gene data show CDR1 as KGHSH and CDR2 as LQKENI. Trimming stripped 8 bases from V and 3 bases from J, with 16 bases between. CDR3 nucleotide sequence: TGTGCCAGCAACCTCGGGGGGGATGACTATGGCTACACCTTC. Protein product: CASNLGGDDYGYTF.

This chain joins TRBV13 and TRBJ2-5; D call uncertain. The CDR3 covers 13 residues. The V end lost 5 bases, the J end lost 3 bases, and 10 bases lay between the germline ends. Germline CDR1 and CDR2: PRHDT and FYEKMQ (reference sequence). The CDR3 bases are TGTGCCAGCAGCCCGACAAACGAAGAGACCCAGTACTTC. Protein sequence: CASSPTNEETQYF.

The V and J genes are TRBV19 and TRBJ1-6; D not certain. Germline V gene lookup returns CDR1 LNHDA and CDR2 SQIVND (reference sequence). The V end lost 1 base, the J end lost 7 bases, and 11 bases lay between the germline ends. The CDR3 extends over 15 amino acids. CDR3 DNA sequence: TGTGCCAGTAGTATAGCTCAGATGCGGAATTCACCCCTCCACTTT. Protein sequence: CASSIAQMRNSPLHF.

On this clone: This sample also contains other DNA sequences that code for the same CDR3. This sequence joins TRBV7-6 and TRBJ1-4, with D unclear. Germline CDR1 is SGHVS and CDR2 is FNYEAQ. V was shortened by 2 bases and J by 5 bases, with 9 bases between the two germline ends. This CDR3 has 14 amino acids. CDR3 region: CASSLTGSNEKLFF. The CDR3 DNA is TGTGCCAGCAGCTTAACTGGGAGCAATGAAAAACTGTTTTTT. The variable domain in full, with the rest retrieved from reference TRBV7-6 and TRBJ1-4, is GAGVSQSPRYKVTKRGQDVALRCDPISGHVSLYWYRQALGQGPEFLTYFNYEAQQDKSGLPNDRFSAERPEGSISTLTIQRTEQRDSAMYRCASSLTGSNEKLFFGSGTQLSVL.

The rearrangement links TRBV6-5 to TRBJ1-5, with D perhaps matching TRBD1 (6 bases). Trimming left V 5 bases short and J 4 bases short, with 9 bases between. The CDR3 covers 13 residues. Germline V gene data show CDR1 as MNHEY and CDR2 as SVGAGI. The CDR3 loop is CASSPRGNQPQHF. Written as DNA, the CDR3 is TGTGCCAGCAGTCCAAGGGGGAATCAGCCCCAGCATTTT.

This clone appeared once. The V call is TRBV14, the J call TRBJ2-1; 9 bases line up with TRBD2. Germline assignment: CDR1 SGHDN and CDR2 FVKESK. The V segment lost 1 base and the J segment 2 bases; nucleotides outside the gene matches: 9. CDR3 length: 18 residues. The CDR3 DNA follows: TGTGCCAGCAGCCAAGTCCGCTTTAGCGGGAGAACCTACAATGAGCAGTTCTTC. This translates into CASSQVRFSGRTYNEQFF.

The chain combines TRBV9 with TRBJ1-3; D is unresolved. This CDR3 region has 14 residues. V gave up 3 bases and J gave up 4 bases, with 11 bases separating them. Looked up from germline, CDR1 is SGDLS and CDR2 is YYNGEE. CDR3: CASSDTEGGNTIYF. DNA for the CDR3: TGTGCCAGCAGCGATACCGAGGGAGGAAACACCATATATTTT.

The V and J genes are TRBV6-1 and TRBJ1-4; 7 bases fit TRBD1. V lost 7 bases to trimming and J lost 8 bases; unmatched junction nucleotides: 13. Germline V gene lookup returns CDR1 MNHNS and CDR2 SASEGT. The CDR3 extends over 15 amino acids. CDR3 sequence: CASIPTVSRGEKLFF. The CDR3 region has the DNA TGTGCCAGCATTCCAACAGTCTCCAGGGGGGAAAAACTGTTTTTT.

The chain combines TRBV29-1 with TRBJ1-1; TRBD1 agrees at 7 bases. The CDR3 is 13 residues long. The V gene end was trimmed by 4 bases and the J gene end by 2 bases; junction bases not matched to a gene: 4. Germline V lookup: CDR1 SQVTM, CDR2 ANQGSEA. As DNA, the CDR3 is TGCAGCGTTGCGGGACAGTATAACACTGAAGCTTTCTTT. Protein sequence: CSVAGQYNTEAFF.

This clone appeared a few times. This sequence joins TRBV4-3 and TRBJ1-4, with D unclear. Germline V gives CDR1 LGHNA, CDR2 YSLEER. The CDR3 consists of 15 residues. The germline V and J ends were trimmed by 0 bases and 5 bases, with 10 bases remaining between them. DNA for the CDR3: TGCGCCAGCAGCCAAGATAGTCCGGGGAATGAAAAACTGTTTTTT. Translating it yields CASSQDSPGNEKLFF.

The CDR3 loop reads CAWSVPSGALGLSTDTQYF. The CDR3 DNA sequence: TGTGCCTGGAGTGTACCCAGCGGCGCTCTCGGACTTAGCACAGATACGCAGTATTTT. The chain is built from TRBV30 and TRBJ2-3, with a tentative D call TRBD2 (5 bases). Germline-derived CDR1 and CDR2 are GTSNPN and SVGIG (reference sequence). V was pared by 0 bases and J by 0 bases, with 22 bases between. The length of the CDR3 is 19 residues. The full variable domain, rest sourced from reference TRBV30 and TRBJ2-3, is SQTIHQWPATLVQPVGSPLSLECTVEGTSNPNLYWYRQAAGRGLQLLFYSVGIGQISSEVPQNLSASRPQDRQFILSSKKLLLSDSGFYLCAWSVPSGALGLSTDTQYFGPGTRLTVL.